The 8 T cell receptor beta chains given below trace back to one sample, sequenced in a study of PD-1 blockade in classical Hodgkin lymphoma (dated by TCRdb to 2019 to 2021). Receptors were amplified or captured by the immunoSEQ multiplex PCR assay. TCRdb carries this immuneACCESS record with in-frame sequences only. Its versions omit some clonotypes, under half of them owing to an unresolved V gene in the studies checked, with the rest unexplained. The sample table contains about 28,000 clones; only one count was recorded for around three quarters of them. In total, the top ten clones hold about a sixth of the sample. The time point tag for this specimen amounts to: cycle 4 day 1 (C4D1), after more than five weeks of nivolumab. Every trial patient had relapsed following autologous stem cell transplantation, and prior brentuximab vedotin exposure was what differed among cohorts A, B and C. Sample: peripheral blood mononuclear cells (PBMCs), taken before the fourth cycle of nivolumab. The receptors were gathered from a human donor with classical Hodgkin lymphoma.

The V call is TRBV10-3, the J call TRBJ2-3; D is uncertain. CDR3 length equals 14 residues. Trimming stripped 3 bases from V and 6 bases from J, with 13 bases between. Germline-derived CDR1 and CDR2 are ENHRY and SYGVKD. The CDR3 region has the DNA TGTGCCATCAGTGACCGTAACTACTCTGATACGCAGTATTTT. This codes for CAISDRNYSDTQYF.

V is TRBV5-1 and J is TRBJ2-7; the match to TRBD1 covers 7 bases. The germline V gene has CDR1 SGHRS and CDR2 YFSETQ. The CDR3 sequence is 15 residues long. Germline trimming cut 4 bases from V and 2 bases from J; bases unmatched to any gene: 9. The CDR3 sequence is CASSPGGTGAYEQYF. CDR3 bases: TGCGCCAGCAGCCCCGGAGGTACAGGGGCCTACGAGCAGTACTTC.

The V and J genes are TRBV28 and TRBJ2-3; TRBD1 matches 8 bases. J lost 0 bases, V lost 7 bases, and 3 bases had no gene match. Per the germline V gene, CDR1 is MDHEN and CDR2 is SYDVKM. CDR3 length: 14 amino acids. CDR3 nucleotides: TGTGCCAGCACAAGACAGGGGAGCACAGATACGCAGTATTTT. It encodes CASTRQGSTDTQYF.

The chain couples TRBV6-5 to TRBJ1-2; D is unclear. From germline, CDR1 is MNHEY and CDR2 SVGAGI. CDR3 length: 11 amino acids. Trimming removed 5 bases from V and 3 bases from J, with 4 bases in between. The DNA of the CDR3 is TGTGCCAGCAGTGAAGACTATGGCTACACCTTC. Its translation: CASSEDYGYTF.

This clone was found once. V usage is TRBV7-9 and J usage is TRBJ2-1; D is uncertain. The ends were cut back, 5 bases at V and 7 bases at J, with 6 bases in the middle. The CDR3 runs 11 residues. Germline-derived CDR1 and CDR2 are SEHNR and FQNEAQ (reference sequence). CDR3 sequence: CASSQTNEQFF. The CDR3 nucleotides are TGTGCCAGCAGCCAAACGAATGAGCAGTTCTTC.

V gene TRBV29-1 combines with J gene TRBJ2-3; no firm D call. V lost 6 bases and J 6 bases, leaving 13 bases between the germline ends. Germline loops: CDR1 SQVTM, CDR2 ANQGSEA. The CDR3 spans 12 residues. The DNA for the CDR3 is TGCAGCGTCGCCCCTCTTGGGGATACGCAGTATTTT. Its protein is CSVAPLGDTQYF.

This CDR3 reads CASSQTTLNTQYF. In nucleotides, the CDR3 is TGTGCCAGCAGCCAAACCACCCTCAATACGCAGTATTTT. The V and J genes are TRBV14 and TRBJ2-3; no reliable D call. With 2 bases removed from V and 7 bases from J, the gap between germline ends came to 10 bases. This CDR3 is 13 amino acids long. Per germline, CDR1 SGHDN and CDR2 FVKESK.

The chain joins TRBV18 to TRBJ2-3; D not resolved. This CDR3 region has 13 residues. The germline V and J ends were trimmed by 1 base and 0 bases, with 2 bases remaining between them. Germline V lookup: CDR1 KGHSH, CDR2 LQKENI. The CDR3 nucleotides are TGTGCCAGCTCACCACTCAGCACAGATACGCAGTATTTT. This translates into CASSPLSTDTQYF.